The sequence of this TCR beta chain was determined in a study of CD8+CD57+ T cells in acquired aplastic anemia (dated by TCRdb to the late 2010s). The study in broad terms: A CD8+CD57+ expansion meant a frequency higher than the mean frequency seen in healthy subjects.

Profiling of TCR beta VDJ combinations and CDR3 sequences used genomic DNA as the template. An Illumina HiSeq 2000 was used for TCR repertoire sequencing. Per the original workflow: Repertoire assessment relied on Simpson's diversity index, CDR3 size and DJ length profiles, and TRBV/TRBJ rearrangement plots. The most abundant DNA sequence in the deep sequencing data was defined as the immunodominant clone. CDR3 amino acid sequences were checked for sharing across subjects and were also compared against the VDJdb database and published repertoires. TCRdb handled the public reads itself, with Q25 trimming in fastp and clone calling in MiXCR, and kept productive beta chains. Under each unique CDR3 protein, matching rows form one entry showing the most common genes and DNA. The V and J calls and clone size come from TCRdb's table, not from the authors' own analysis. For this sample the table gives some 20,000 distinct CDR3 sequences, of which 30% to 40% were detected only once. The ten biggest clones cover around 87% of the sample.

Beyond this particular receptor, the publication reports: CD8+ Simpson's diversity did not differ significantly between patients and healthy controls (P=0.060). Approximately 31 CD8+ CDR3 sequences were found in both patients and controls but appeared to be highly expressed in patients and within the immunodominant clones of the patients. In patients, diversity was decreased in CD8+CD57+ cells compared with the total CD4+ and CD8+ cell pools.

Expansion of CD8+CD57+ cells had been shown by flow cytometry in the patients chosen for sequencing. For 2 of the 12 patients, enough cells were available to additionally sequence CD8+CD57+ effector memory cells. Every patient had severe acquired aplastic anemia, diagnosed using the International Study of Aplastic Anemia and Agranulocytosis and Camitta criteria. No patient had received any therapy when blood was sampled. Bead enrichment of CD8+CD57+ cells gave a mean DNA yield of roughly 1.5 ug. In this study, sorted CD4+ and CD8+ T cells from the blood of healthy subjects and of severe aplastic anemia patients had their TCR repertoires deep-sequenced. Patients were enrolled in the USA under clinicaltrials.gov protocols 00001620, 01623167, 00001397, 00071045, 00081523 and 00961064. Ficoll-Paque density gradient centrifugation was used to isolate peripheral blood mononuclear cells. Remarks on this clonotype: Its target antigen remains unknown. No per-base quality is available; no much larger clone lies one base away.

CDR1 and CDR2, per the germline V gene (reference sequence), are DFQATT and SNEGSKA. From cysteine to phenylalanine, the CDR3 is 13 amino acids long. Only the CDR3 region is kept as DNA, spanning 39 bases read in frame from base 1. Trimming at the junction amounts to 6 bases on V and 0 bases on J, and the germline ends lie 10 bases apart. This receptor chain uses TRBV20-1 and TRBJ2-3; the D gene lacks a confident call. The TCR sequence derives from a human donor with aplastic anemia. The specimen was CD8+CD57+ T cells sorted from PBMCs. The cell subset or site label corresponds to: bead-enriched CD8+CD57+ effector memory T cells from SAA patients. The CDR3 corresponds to CSAETSSTDTQYF. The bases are TGCAGTGCGGAAACATCAAGCACAGATACGCAGTATTTT.